These 29 T cell receptor beta chains were sequenced from one sample in a study of CD8+CD57+ T cells in acquired aplastic anemia. TCR beta VDJ and CDR3 were profiled, and genomic DNA was the template. One entry per CDR3 protein results from TCRdb running MiXCR on the reads. The repertoire holds more than 40,000 distinct CDR3 sequences, with around two thirds as singletons. Material for sequencing was sorted CD4+, CD8+, or CD8+CD57+ T cells (not recorded which) from PBMCs. The source is a human donor in good health, serving as a control.

V is TRBV7-2 and J is TRBJ2-7; D gene ambiguous. In germline, CDR1 is SGHTA, CDR2 FQGNSA. The CDR3 loop spans 12 amino acids. V was shortened by 5 bases and J by 4 bases, with 9 bases between the two germline ends. CDR3 protein: CASSPDRYEQYF. CDR3 in DNA: TGTGCCAGCAGCCCGGATAGATACGAGCAGTACTTC.

This rearrangement joins TRBV20-1 to TRBJ2-4, with D uncertain. Germline V gene lookup returns CDR1 DFQATT and CDR2 SNEGSKA (reference sequence). V lost 3 bases and J lost 4, with 13 bases in between. The CDR3 consists of 14 residues. The CDR3 nucleotides are TGCAGTGCTAGTATCTTGGGGTCAAAAAACATTCAGTACTTC. Translated, it gives CSASILGSKNIQYF.

Details on this clonotype: Possible read error: a much larger clone is one base away. The CDR3 end shows no conserved phenylalanine or tryptophan, and so a read error is likely. The DNA is omitted, as the CDR3 cannot be located on it reliably, and the CDR3 follows TCRdb's listing. This chain links TRBV28 with TRBJ1-1; the listed D gene, TRBD1, was not tested against the DNA. The CDR3 region is 14 residues in length, termini included. Germline V gene sequence: CDR1 MDHEN, CDR2 SYDVKM. CDR3 sequence reads: CASSLFLGGSDTFL.

J is TRBJ1-2 and V is TRBV2; possible D gene TRBD1, 5 bases. Germline V lookup: CDR1 SNHLY, CDR2 FYNNEI. V lost 6 bases, J lost 2 bases, and 10 bases lay in between. CDR3 length: 13 residues. As DNA, the CDR3 is TGTGCCAGCAGCAAGACAGAGAACTATGGCTACACCTTC. This codes for CASSKTENYGYTF.

The V and J genes are TRBV29-1 and TRBJ2-1; maybe TRBD1 (6 bases). The CDR3 has 14 residues. In germline, CDR1 is SQVTM, CDR2 ANQGSEA. Trimming pared 7 bases from V and 0 bases from J, leaving 13 bases between. CDR3 sequence: CSANGQRSYNEQFF. The CDR3 coding sequence is TGCAGCGCGAATGGACAGCGCTCCTACAATGAGCAGTTCTTC.

This clonotype showed up just a few times. The chain carries TRBV24-1 and TRBJ2-3, with D possibly TRBD1 on 6 matching bases. Trimming removed 6 bases at V and 1 base at J, with 13 bases between. The CDR3 extends over 15 amino acids. The germline CDR1 and CDR2 sequences are KGHDR and SFDVKD. In nucleotides, the CDR3 is TGTGCCACCAGTCCGCCAGGGGATCGCACAGATACGCAGTATTTT. Amino acid sequence: CATSPPGDRTDTQYF.

V and J are TRBV10-3 and TRBJ2-5; perhaps TRBD2 as D (7 bases). CDR1 is ENHRY, CDR2 SYGVKD, per germline. Trimming took off 8 bases at V and 3 bases at J, with 13 bases between the two ends. The CDR3 has 13 amino acids. The CDR3 spells CAIGLGGEETQYF. The CDR3 region has the DNA TGTGCCATCGGACTAGGGGGGGAAGAGACCCAGTACTTC.

This chain links TRBV7-2 with TRBJ2-7, with 7 nucleotides matching TRBD1. The germline V gene encodes CDR1 SGHTA and CDR2 FQGNSA. V shed 4 bases, J shed 4 bases, and the junction held 4 bases outside the gene matches. CDR3 length equals 13 residues. In nucleotides, the CDR3 is TGTGCCAGCAGCTATAACAGGGGTTACGAGCAGTACTTC. Translating it yields CASSYNRGYEQYF. The full variable domain, with the rest looked up from reference TRBV7-2 and TRBJ2-7, is GAGVSQSPSNKVTEKGKDVELRCDPISGHTALYWYRQSLGQGLEFLIYFQGNSAPDKSGLPSDRFSAERTGGSVSTLTIQRTQQEDSAVYLCASSYNRGYEQYFGPGTRLTVT.

The CDR3 loop is CATSGDSQGYNEQFF. In DNA form, the CDR3 reads TGTGCCACCAGCGGGGACAGTCAGGGGTATAATGAGCAGTTCTTC. The chain combines TRBV15 with TRBJ2-1, with 7 bases fitting TRBD1. The CDR3 loop spans 15 amino acids. V lost 5 bases, J lost 7 bases, and 11 bases stayed unmatched. Germline CDR1 and CDR2: LNHNV and YYDKDF (reference sequence). Combining the CDR3 with reference TRBV15 and TRBJ2-1 gives the whole variable domain DAMVIQNPRYQVTQFGKPVTLSCSQTLNHNVMYWYQQKSSQAPKLLFHYYDKDFNNEADTPDNFQSRRPNTSFCFLDIRSPGLGDTAMYLCATSGDSQGYNEQFFGPGTRLTVL.

A word on this clonotype: The junction shows a germline mismatch at one end, possibly a read error. This chain uses TRBV11-1 with TRBJ2-3; 11 bases are shared with TRBD2. CDR1 SGHAT and CDR2 FQDESV come from the germline V gene (reference sequence). The CDR3 consists of 16 residues. The CDR3 DNA follows: TGTGCCAGCAGCTACCTGACTAGCGGGGATACAGATACGCAGTGTTTT. It translates to CASSYLTSGDTDTQCF.

The chain links TRBV11-1 to TRBJ1-6, with TRBD1 identical over 9 bases. V trimming: 5 bases; J trimming: 0 bases; junction bases outside the gene matches: 2. The CDR3 length is 16 residues. Germline CDR1 and CDR2: SGHAT and FQDESV (reference sequence). Here the CDR3 reads CASSMDRGSYNSPLHF. The CDR3 DNA follows: TGTGCCAGCAGCATGGACAGGGGCTCCTATAATTCACCCCTCCACTTT.

This clonotype ranks as medium-sized. This chain joins TRBV7-9 and TRBJ2-7; D ambiguous. Germline lookup yields CDR1 SEHNR and CDR2 FQNEAQ (reference sequence). The CDR3 covers 15 residues. V lost 5 bases to trimming and J lost 0 bases, with 14 bases between them. The CDR3 coding sequence is TGTGCCAGCAGCCCCCAAACCCAGATCTCCTACGAGCAGTACTTC. It yields the protein CASSPQTQISYEQYF.

The chain joins TRBV7-2 to TRBJ2-1; 10 nucleotides agree with TRBD2. Germline-derived CDR1 and CDR2 are SGHTA and FQGNSA. V lost 6 bases and J lost 4; bases outside the gene matches: 3. The CDR3 runs to 14 residues. This CDR3 is CASRLAGAYNEQFF. In DNA form, the CDR3 reads TGTGCCAGCAGGCTAGCGGGGGCATACAATGAGCAGTTCTTC.

This chain links TRBV10-3 with TRBJ1-5, with D possibly being TRBD1 (6 bases). The CDR3 has 15 amino acids. Germline values: CDR1 ENHRY, CDR2 SYGVKD. V shed 0 bases and J shed 5 bases, with 11 bases lying between them. The CDR3 DNA sequence: TGTGCCATCAGTGAGTCGATCAGGGGCGATCAGCCCCAGCATTTT. Protein product: CAISESIRGDQPQHF.

A note on this clonotype: The final CDR3 position lacks the conserved phenylalanine or tryptophan, pointing to a likely read error. The limits of the CDR3 on the DNA are not certain, so only TCRdb's listed CDR3 is given. The genes are TRBV5-1 and TRBJ1-6. The CDR3 length is 8 residues, termini included. Germline V gene data show CDR1 as SGHRS and CDR2 as YFSETQ. This CDR3 is CASSLHAQ.

The genes are TRBV9 and TRBJ1-2, with D hard to call. V was shortened by 5 bases and J by 0 bases, with 5 bases between the two germline ends. CDR3 size: 12 residues. The germline gives CDR1 SGDLS, CDR2 YYNGEE. The DNA for the CDR3 is TGTGCCAGCAGTACAGCTAACTATGGCTACACCTTC. It translates to CASSTANYGYTF.

Notes on this clonotype: A junction end diverges from the germline sequence, so it may reflect a read error. The rearrangement uses TRBV19 and TRBJ2-5, with 7 bases aligning to TRBD2. The end of the DNA is better explained by TRBJ2-7, so the J call may be wrong. Germline-derived CDR1 and CDR2 are LNHDA and SQIVND (reference sequence). This CDR3 spans 15 amino acids. CDR3 nucleotide sequence: TGTGCCAGCAGTACACCAAGGACTAGGATCTACGAGCAGTACTTC. Its protein product is CASSTPRTRIYEQYF.

The CDR3 reads CASSTHSNQPQHF. CDR3 DNA sequence: TGTGCCAGCAGTACCCATAGCAATCAGCCCCAGCATTTT. This chain uses TRBV14 with TRBJ1-5; D is ambiguous. This CDR3 comprises 13 residues. V was shortened by 6 bases and J by 0 bases, with 6 bases between the two germline ends. The germline V gene encodes CDR1 SGHDN and CDR2 FVKESK.

This clonotype occurred many times. A much bigger clone sits one base away, suggesting this may be a read error. V usage is TRBV30 and J usage is TRBJ2-2; TRBD2 might be the D (5 bases). The CDR3 is made up of 13 amino acids. The germline gives CDR1 GTSNPN, CDR2 SVGIG (reference sequence). The CDR3 reads CAWSLENTGEPFF. The CDR3 nucleotides read TGTGCCTGGTCGCTTGAGAACACCGGGGAGCCGTTTTTT.

The V gene is TRBV20-1, the J gene TRBJ2-5; 7 nucleotides align to TRBD1. Unmatched junction bases numbered 8, after V lost 8 bases and J lost 5 bases. The germline gives CDR1 DFQATT, CDR2 SNEGSKA (reference sequence). The CDR3 extends over 12 amino acids. In nucleotides, the CDR3 is TGCAGTAATGACAGGGCCGGCGAGACCCAGTACTTC. As protein: CSNDRAGETQYF.

The V and J genes are TRBV7-3 and TRBJ1-2; possible D gene TRBD1, 6 bases. Germline V CDR1 and CDR2: SGHTA, FQGTGA. This CDR3 has 14 residues. The V end lost 5 bases, the J end lost 0 bases, and 10 bases lay between the germline ends. The DNA for the CDR3 is TGTGCCAGCAGCCCAGGGGCGGCTAACTATGGCTACACCTTC. As protein: CASSPGAANYGYTF.

This clonotype was observed a few times. V and J are TRBV9 and TRBJ2-5; D possibly uses TRBD1 or TRBD2 (5 bases each). CDR3 length: 15 residues. V was trimmed by 1 base and J by 3 bases, leaving 13 bases between them. Germline-derived CDR1 and CDR2 are SGDLS and YYNGEE. The CDR3 spells CASSVQGATEETQYF. The CDR3 DNA reads as TGTGCCAGCAGCGTACAGGGAGCAACAGAAGAGACCCAGTACTTC.

CDR3 amino acids: CASSISGGPYNEQYF. CDR3 nucleotides: TGTGCCAGTAGTATATCCGGGGGCCCTTACAATGAGCAGTACTTC. This chain connects TRBV19 to TRBJ2-1; D might be TRBD1 or TRBD2, each matching 6 bases. Near its end, the DNA agrees better with TRBJ2-7, so the J call may be wrong. The CDR3 is 15 amino acids. From germline, CDR1 is LNHDA and CDR2 SQIVND (reference sequence).

The V gene is TRBV19, the J gene TRBJ1-5, with 10 bases identical to TRBD1. CDR3 length: 14 amino acids. V lost 3 bases to trimming and J lost 7 bases; unmatched junction nucleotides: 3. The germline CDR1 and CDR2 sequences are LNHDA and SQIVND (reference sequence). The CDR3 region is CASSMGQGRQPQHF. The CDR3 nucleotides read TGTGCCAGTAGTATGGGACAGGGGAGACAGCCCCAGCATTTT.

This clonotype came up once. V gene TRBV2 combines with J gene TRBJ2-7; 7 bases agree with TRBD2. After removal of 6 bases from V and 5 bases from J, the junction contained 10 bases not matched to a gene. The CDR3 consists of 14 residues. The V gene's germline CDR1 is SNHLY and CDR2 FYNNEI. The CDR3 nucleotides read TGTGCCAGCAGCGCGGGGGTCAGGGAAAACGAGCAGTACTTC. This encodes CASSAGVRENEQYF.

The chain's CDR3 is CSVELAGKLFF. For the CDR3, the DNA is TGCAGCGTTGAGTTGGCAGGAAAACTGTTTTTT. This rearrangement joins TRBV29-1 to TRBJ1-4, with no clear D. V dropped 3 bases and J dropped 10 bases, with 9 bases sitting between them. CDR3 length: 11 residues. Germline CDR1 SQVTM, CDR2 ANQGSEA.

The chain uses TRBV7-2 and TRBJ1-6, with D possibly TRBD1 on 6 matching bases. The CDR3 is 16 residues long. The V gene lost 0 bases and the J gene lost 10 bases, with 16 bases spanning the gap. Germline V gene lookup returns CDR1 SGHTA and CDR2 FQGNSA. CDR3 in DNA: TGTGCCAGCAGCTTAGCGCGAGGGCAGGGGAGCTCACCCCTCCACTTT. It codes for CASSLARGQGSSPLHF.

The chain employs TRBV24-1 and TRBJ2-3; 7 positions agree with TRBD1. With V trimmed by 1 base and J by 5 bases, 5 bases remained unmatched. The CDR3 contains 15 residues. Germline loops: CDR1 KGHDR, CDR2 SFDVKD. Written as DNA, the CDR3 is TGTGCCACCAGTGATTTTGACAGGGTGGGAGATACGCAGTATTTT. Its translation: CATSDFDRVGDTQYF.

The V call is TRBV7-6, the J call TRBJ2-3, with a possible D match to TRBD2 (6 bases). Germline assignment: CDR1 SGHVS and CDR2 FNYEAQ. V was shortened by 1 base and J by 4 bases, with 12 bases between the two germline ends. The CDR3 runs to 15 residues. CDR3 coding DNA: TGTGCCAGCAGCTTAGGCGGGGCAGTCGCAGATACGCAGTATTTT. Translated: CASSLGGAVADTQYF.